This TCR beta chain is drawn from a study of tumor and adjacent non-tumor tissue in lung cancer. The wider study: Aged 31 to 76 years, patients included under 13 men and 4 to 6 women with stage I to III disease. Each sample yielded approximately 4 million productive TCRbeta reads on average.

Study-level results: Patients with more diverse tumor TCRs had worse survival. Top 100 clones took a larger repertoire share in normal lung.

The library came from three nested PCR rounds adapted from ARM-PCR protocols. TCRdb called the multiplex PCR reads again in MiXCR, with one record for every CDR3 protein. The table records over 110,000 distinct CDR3 sequences, around two thirds of them present only once. RNA was extracted from bulk tissue without any cell sorting. With respect to this clonotype: Its target is unknown.

The sample was lung tumor tissue. The sequence came from a man in his sixties with small cell lung cancer.

For the CDR3, the DNA is TGCAGTGCTTCACGGGGGCATTTCAGCTCCTACGAGCAGTACTTC. Translated: CSASRGHFSSYEQYF. V usage is TRBV20-1 and J usage is TRBJ2-7; D is tentatively TRBD1 or TRBD2 (6 bases each). V was shortened by 5 bases and J by 0 bases, with 17 bases between the two germline ends. Germline CDR1 DFQATT, CDR2 SNEGSKA (reference sequence). The CDR3 covers 15 residues.